Listed here is a single TCR beta chain. The data are from a study of cytomegalovirus exposure and HLA in healthy donors. Amplification used 60 Vbeta primers and 13 Jbeta primers. The repertoire was sequenced with immunoSEQ multiplex PCR; TCRdb's copy has only in-frame clones and lacks some. Of 70,000 to 80,000 clones in the sample, approximately 80% were seen once. The sample comprised PBMCs. This clonotype originated in a woman between 40 and 55 years old in good health and CMV-seropositive.

Here the CDR3 reads CASSVEPGQGVTGELFF. CDR3 coding DNA: TGCGCCAGCAGCGTGGAACCGGGACAGGGGGTAACCGGGGAGCTGTTTTTT. This chain connects TRBV5-1 to TRBJ2-2; TRBD1 matches 11 bases. Trimming at V came to 4 bases and at J to 5 bases, leaving 10 bases not matched to a gene. The germline gives CDR1 SGHRS, CDR2 YFSETQ. This CDR3 comprises 17 residues.